The 2 T cell receptor beta chains below come from one sample, sequenced in a study of cytomegalovirus exposure and HLA in healthy donors. PCR used 60 Vbeta primers and 13 Jbeta primers. Profiling relied on immunoSEQ multiplex PCR, and the TCRdb table lists in-frame clones only, not all of them. Of about 220,000 clones listed, about 81% are singletons. Sample: PBMCs. The receptors shown here come from a man in his forties in good health and CMV-seropositive.

The V and J genes are TRBV7-8 and TRBJ2-7; 9 nucleotides match TRBD2. After removal of 7 bases from V and 0 bases from J, the junction contained 7 bases not matched to a gene. Germline V gene lookup returns CDR1 SGHVS and CDR2 FQNEAQ. The CDR3 is made up of 15 amino acids. The CDR3, as DNA: TGTGCCAGCACACCGGGGACTAGCAGCTCCTACGAGCAGTACGTC. Its protein product is CASTPGTSSSYEQYV.

The chain recombines TRBV6-1 with TRBJ2-3, with 8 positions matching TRBD1. This CDR3 has 15 residues. The germline V gene encodes CDR1 MNHNS and CDR2 SASEGT. Trimming at V came to 5 bases and at J to 4 bases, leaving 8 bases not matched to a gene. The DNA for the CDR3 is TGTGCCAGCAGTTTGACAGGGGTCCTCTCAGATACGCAGTATTTT. Its protein product is CASSLTGVLSDTQYF.